This T cell receptor beta chain was captured in a study of metastatic and nonmetastatic thyroid tumors. Study context: Repertoires were compared across blood and tumor or nodule tissue from malignant and benign thyroid patients. Overall study findings and caveats: Within blood and tumor, benign nodules reportedly had significantly lower TCR beta diversity than malignant thyroid tumors did.

Trimming removed 6 bases from V and 0 bases from J, with 11 bases in between. Germline V gives CDR1 MNHNS, CDR2 SASEGT. The CDR3 covers 14 residues. Each patient came to thyroid surgery without any prior treatment (of any kind). Authors' analysis steps: In papillary thyroid cancer, a distant-metastasis classifier was built using CDR3 differences across clinicopathological groups. TCRdb reassembled clones from the PCR reads with MiXCR. TCRdb's processing, not the study's, gives the V and J calls here. Here the sample spans approximately 30,000 clones, roughly 15% being singletons. This clone is medium-sized in the sample. What it binds is unknown.

Input material: blood. The rearrangement links TRBV6-1 to TRBJ2-5; no definite D call. This clonotype was sampled from a female donor with papillary thyroid cancer or a benign thyroid nodule (not recorded which). Some clones in this sample may be carry-over from other donors' samples. As DNA, the CDR3 is TGTGCCAGCAGCTTCGACACCTACCAAGAGACCCAGTACTTC. Its translation is CASSFDTYQETQYF.